This T cell receptor (beta chain) was documented in a study of blood T cell repertoires in COVID-19. Study details: T cells, B-cell-depleted T cells, or PBMCs provided the cDNA or gDNA that served as material.

The CDR3 extends over 13 amino acids. CDR1 and CDR2 from the germline V gene are MGHDK and SYGVNS. With 4 bases removed from V and 8 bases from J, the gap between germline ends came to 11 bases. TCRdb's table, derived via immunoSEQ multiplex PCR, lists solely in-frame clones and lacks some. The sample lists about 190,000 clones; approximately 89% were seen once. The clonotype originates from a woman under 40 with acute or convalescent COVID-19. The chain has TRBV25-1 and TRBJ1-4; the D is unclear. Material for sequencing was peripheral blood. This CDR3 is CASSGGHNEKLFF. CDR3 DNA sequence: TGTGCCAGCAGTGGAGGCCATAACGAAAAACTGTTTTTT.